The 11 T cell receptor beta chains in this list originate from one sample, sequenced in a study of blood T cell repertoires in COVID-19. Method: immunoSEQ multiplex PCR; TCRdb's copy keeps in-frame clones and lacks some. The table has a few hundred thousand clones, 82% seen once. Sequences were obtained from PBMCs or T cells enriched from blood (not recorded which). The receptor source for this set is a woman aged 55-75 years who had recovered from COVID-19.

As regards this clone: The junction departs from germline at one end; a sequencing error may be responsible. The DNA for the CDR3 is TGCAGTGCTAGTCGTTCCGGTTTCCTTGTAGACTTC. As protein: CSASRSGFLVDF. The V call is TRBV20-1, the J call TRBJ2-4; no clear D. Germline V CDR1 and CDR2: DFQATT, SNEGSKA (reference sequence). The CDR3 extends over 12 amino acids.

V gene TRBV7-8 combines with J gene TRBJ2-3; 12 bases align to TRBD2. After removal of 3 bases from V and 3 bases from J, the junction contained 16 bases not matched to a gene. From germline, CDR1 is SGHVS and CDR2 FQNEAQ. CDR3 length equals 20 residues. As DNA, the CDR3 is TGTGCCAGCAGCTTTGGAAGGCTAGCGGGAGGGCCGGGTCGGACAGATACGCAGTATTTT. Protein sequence: CASSFGRLAGGPGRTDTQYF.

This rearrangement joins TRBV19 to TRBJ2-2; 7 positions match TRBD1. Trimming at V came to 6 bases and at J to 6 bases, leaving 4 bases not matched to a gene. The length of the CDR3 is 13 residues. The germline V gene encodes CDR1 LNHDA and CDR2 SQIVND (reference sequence). The CDR3 spells CASRRQGPGELFF. In nucleotides, the CDR3 is TGTGCCAGTAGAAGACAGGGACCCGGGGAGCTGTTTTTT. The variable domain in full, completed from reference TRBV19 and TRBJ2-2, reads DGGITQSPKYLFRKEGQNVTLSCEQNLNHDAMYWYRQDPGQGLRLIYYSQIVNDFQKGDIAEGYSVSREKKESFPLTVTSAQKNPTAFYLCASRRQGPGELFFGEGSRLTVL.

The chain recombines TRBV19 with TRBJ2-2; TRBD2 aligns across 7 bases. This CDR3 spans 15 amino acids. After removal of 4 bases from V and 2 bases from J, the junction contained 4 bases not matched to a gene. The germline CDR1 and CDR2 sequences are LNHDA and SQIVND (reference sequence). CDR3 sequence (DNA): TGTGCCAGTAGTACAACGGGGGGAAACACCGGGGAGCTGTTTTTT. Translating gives CASSTTGGNTGELFF.

The J gene is TRBJ1-1, the V gene TRBV15; D is possibly TRBD1 (6 bases). The CDR3 contains 15 residues. The germline CDR1 and CDR2 sequences are LNHNV and YYDKDF (reference sequence). Trimming left V 0 bases short and J 5 bases short, with 13 bases between. The CDR3 loop is CATSRDTQGETEAFF. The CDR3 nucleotides read TGTGCCACCAGCAGAGATACACAGGGTGAAACTGAAGCTTTCTTT.

This clone was recorded a few times. This chain links TRBV19 with TRBJ2-7; 8 positions match TRBD2. The CDR3 has 14 residues. Germline lookup yields CDR1 LNHDA and CDR2 SQIVND (reference sequence). Trimming removed 7 bases from V and 5 bases from J; junction bases left unmatched: 10. The CDR3 loop reads CASTGLAGRHEQYF. The CDR3, as DNA: TGTGCCAGTACCGGACTAGCTGGAAGACACGAGCAGTACTTC.

The chain has TRBV7-2 and TRBJ2-1, with D possibly TRBD2 on 6 matching bases. CDR3 length: 16 residues. V lost 1 base and J lost 6, with 16 bases in between. CDR1 and CDR2 from the germline V gene are SGHTA and FQGNSA. The CDR3 region is CASSLVGQAGRNEQFF. CDR3 DNA sequence: TGTGCCAGCAGCTTAGTTGGGCAGGCGGGGCGCAATGAGCAGTTCTTC. Full variable domain (remainder filled in from reference TRBV7-2 and TRBJ2-1): GAGVSQSPSNKVTEKGKDVELRCDPISGHTALYWYRQSLGQGLEFLIYFQGNSAPDKSGLPSDRFSAERTGGSVSTLTIQRTQQEDSAVYLCASSLVGQAGRNEQFFGPGTRLTVL.

The genes are TRBV19 and TRBJ2-7; a weak D match, TRBD1 (5 bases). V was clipped by 2 bases and J by 3 bases, with 14 bases between them. Germline assignment: CDR1 LNHDA and CDR2 SQIVND (reference sequence). The CDR3 covers 15 residues. The CDR3 loop reads CASSIKSEQGYEQYF. In nucleotides, the CDR3 is TGTGCCAGTAGTATAAAGTCGGAGCAGGGCTACGAGCAGTACTTC.

This clone was counted between two and nine times. The chain has TRBV5-1 and TRBJ1-4; the D is unclear. Germline V gene data show CDR1 as SGHRS and CDR2 as YFSETQ. V lost 0 bases and J lost 8, with 8 bases in between. This CDR3 is 13 amino acids long. CDR3 nucleotides: TGCGCCAGCAGCTTGGAGCAAACCGAAAAACTGTTTTTT. This sequence encodes CASSLEQTEKLFF.

The chain joins TRBV2 to TRBJ2-2; D remains unclear. Per germline, CDR1 SNHLY and CDR2 FYNNEI. This CDR3 is built from 15 residues. V was pared by 3 bases and J by 3 bases, with 11 bases between. This chain's CDR3 is CASSEYEVDTGELFF. CDR3 in DNA: TGTGCCAGCAGTGAGTACGAGGTGGACACCGGGGAGCTGTTTTTT.

The chain employs TRBV19 and TRBJ1-5; TRBD1 matches at 7 bases. After removal of 8 bases from V and 2 bases from J, the junction contained 9 bases not matched to a gene. In germline, CDR1 is LNHDA, CDR2 SQIVND (reference sequence). This CDR3 is 15 amino acids long. In DNA form, the CDR3 reads TGTGCCAGTCACTATGACAGGGTGGGCAATCAGCCCCAGCATTTT. It specifies CASHYDRVGNQPQHF. Using reference TRBV19 and TRBJ1-5 for the parts outside the CDR3, the full variable domain is DGGITQSPKYLFRKEGQNVTLSCEQNLNHDAMYWYRQDPGQGLRLIYYSQIVNDFQKGDIAEGYSVSREKKESFPLTVTSAQKNPTAFYLCASHYDRVGNQPQHFGDGTRLSIL.